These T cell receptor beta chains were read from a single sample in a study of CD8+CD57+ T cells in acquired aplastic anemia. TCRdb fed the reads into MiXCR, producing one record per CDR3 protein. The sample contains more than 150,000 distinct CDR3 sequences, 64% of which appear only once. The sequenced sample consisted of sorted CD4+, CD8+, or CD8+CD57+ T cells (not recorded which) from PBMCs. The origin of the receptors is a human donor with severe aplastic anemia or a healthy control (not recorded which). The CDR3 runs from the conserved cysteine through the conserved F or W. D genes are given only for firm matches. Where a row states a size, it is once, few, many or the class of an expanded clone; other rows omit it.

CDR3: CASSLFPGDQPQHF; DNA: TGTGCCAGCAGTTTATTTCCAGGAGATCAGCCCCAGCATTTT; J: TRBJ1-5; V: TRBV12-3/TRBV12-4; size: many; D: .; length: 14
CDR3: CASKILAGGGETQHF; DNA: TGTGCCAGCAAAATACTAGCGGGGGGCGGGGAGACCCAGCACTTC; J: TRBJ2-5; V: TRBV6-2/TRBV6-3; size: few; D: TRBD2; length: 15
CDR3: CSALEGRNSPLHF; DNA: TGCAGCGCTTTGGAGGGGCGCAATTCACCCCTGCACTTT; J: TRBJ1-6; V: TRBV29-1; size: .; D: .; length: 13
CDR3: CASSEGQGTNTGELFF; DNA: TGTGCCAGCAGTGAAGGTCAGGGTACAAACACCGGGGAGCTGTTTTTT; J: TRBJ2-2; V: TRBV2; size: many; D: .; length: 16
CDR3: CASQWGGGETQYF; DNA: TGTGCCTCCCAGTGGGGGGGGGGAGAGACCCAGTACTTC; J: TRBJ2-5; V: TRBV10-3; size: .; D: TRBD2; length: 13
CDR3: CASSARARETQYF; DNA: TGTGCCAGCAGTGCCAGGGCGAGGGAGACCCAGTACTTC; J: TRBJ2-5; V: TRBV6-5; size: .; D: .; length: 13
CDR3: CASTLEGHTEAFF; DNA: TGTGCCAGCACCCTAGAAGGTCACACTGAAGCTTTCTTT; J: TRBJ1-1; V: TRBV2; size: .; D: .; length: 13
CDR3: CASSPFSGGEGYGYTF; DNA: TGTGCCAGCAGTCCCTTTTCGGGAGGAGAGGGGTATGGCTACACCTTC; J: TRBJ1-2; V: TRBV6-5; size: many; D: .; length: 16
CDR3: CASSEGDRGSYEQYF; DNA: TGCGCCAGCTCAGAGGGGGACAGGGGTTCCTACGAGCAGTACTTC; J: TRBJ2-7; V: TRBV10-1; size: once; D: TRBD1; length: 15
CDR3: CATSGGAGGETQYF; DNA: TGTGCCACCAGTGGCGGGGCTGGGGGAGAGACCCAGTACTTC; J: TRBJ2-5; V: TRBV15; size: .; D: .; length: 14